These 22 T cell receptor beta chains share one sample of origin, sequenced in a study of cytomegalovirus exposure and HLA in healthy donors. A multiplex PCR was run with 60 Vbeta primers and 13 Jbeta primers. Sequenced by immunoSEQ multiplex PCR; TCRdb stores in-frame clones only, minus some. Here the sample spans over 150,000 clones, 70% to 85% being singletons. Sequencing input: PBMCs. The origin of the receptors is a woman between 55 and 75 years old in good health and CMV-seropositive.

The chain is built from TRBV4-1 and TRBJ1-1, with D possibly matching TRBD1 (5 bases). CDR1 MGHRA and CDR2 YSYEKL come from the germline V gene. Trimming shortened V by 8 bases and J by 0 bases, and 25 bases separated the two germline ends. The CDR3 is made up of 18 amino acids. The CDR3 DNA reads TGCGCCAGCGGGGTTTCTTCAGGGCTCGTTAAGGTGAACACTGAAGCTTTCTTT. Its protein is CASGVSSGLVKVNTEAFF.

The chain recombines TRBV7-8 with TRBJ2-1; no clear D. The germline V and J ends were trimmed by 2 bases and 8 bases, with 19 bases remaining between them. Germline lookup yields CDR1 SGHVS and CDR2 FQNEAQ. The length of the CDR3 is 16 residues. The CDR3 DNA follows: TGTGCCAGCAGCTTATACCGAGTGAACCCTTCCCATGAGCAGTTCTTC. It translates to CASSLYRVNPSHEQFF.

V is TRBV10-3 and J is TRBJ1-5, with 11 bases matching TRBD1. V lost 3 bases, J lost 11 bases, and 6 bases stayed unmatched. Germline V gene sequence: CDR1 ENHRY, CDR2 SYGVKD. The CDR3 totals 14 residues. The CDR3 loop is CAISDGQGARSQHF. CDR3 nucleotide sequence: TGTGCCATCAGTGACGGACAGGGGGCGCGGTCCCAGCATTTT.

The chain carries TRBV10-3 and TRBJ2-2, with TRBD2 identical over 8 bases. CDR3 length: 12 residues. V shed 6 bases and J 15 bases; nucleotides not matched to a gene: 9. The germline V gene has CDR1 ENHRY and CDR2 SYGVKD. The CDR3 sequence: CAISGTGGGLFF. The CDR3 bases are TGTGCCATCAGCGGGACGGGAGGGGGGTTGTTTTTT.

This chain joins TRBV5-1 and TRBJ2-3; 11 bases are a match to TRBD2. The V gene end was trimmed by 4 bases and the J gene end by 2 bases; junction bases not matched to a gene: 12. CDR3 length equals 18 residues. Germline CDR1 reads SGHRS; CDR2 reads YFSETQ. CDR3 nucleotides: TGCGCCAGCAGCGGGGGACTAATAGCGGGGGGGGACACAGATACGCAGTATTTT. Translation: CASSGGLIAGGDTDTQYF.

J is TRBJ2-7 and V is TRBV10-3, with a possible D match to TRBD1 (5 bases). Germline values: CDR1 ENHRY, CDR2 SYGVKD. V was clipped by 0 bases and J by 8 bases, with 17 bases between them. The CDR3 has 15 amino acids. The CDR3 reads CAISESGRLQGKQYF. The CDR3, as DNA: TGTGCCATCAGTGAGTCAGGACGGCTCCAGGGAAAGCAGTACTTC.

The V and J genes are TRBV7-2 and TRBJ2-5, with 10 nucleotides matching TRBD2. J lost 5 bases, V lost 2 bases, and 5 bases had no gene match. In germline, CDR1 is SGHTA, CDR2 FQGNSA. The CDR3 totals 15 residues. The CDR3 DNA reads TGTGCCAGCAGCTTAACAGCGGGGGGGCGGGAGACCCAGTACTTC. Protein sequence: CASSLTAGGRETQYF.

The V and J genes are TRBV19 and TRBJ1-5; TRBD1 agrees at 10 bases. The CDR3 is 15 amino acids. Germline-derived CDR1 and CDR2 are LNHDA and SQIVND (reference sequence). J lost 6 bases, V lost 6 bases, and 8 bases had no gene match. The CDR3 DNA reads as TGTGCCAGTAGGCCGGGACAGGGGTGGTTTCAGCCCCAGCATTTT. Translation gives CASRPGQGWFQPQHF. The whole variable domain, filled in from reference TRBV19 and TRBJ1-5, reads DGGITQSPKYLFRKEGQNVTLSCEQNLNHDAMYWYRQDPGQGLRLIYYSQIVNDFQKGDIAEGYSVSREKKESFPLTVTSAQKNPTAFYLCASRPGQGWFQPQHFGDGTRLSIL.

V usage is TRBV28 and J usage is TRBJ2-3, with 8 positions matching TRBD2. Germline V gene lookup returns CDR1 MDHEN and CDR2 SYDVKM. The CDR3 length is 16 residues. J lost 5 bases, V lost 6 bases, and 13 bases had no gene match. The CDR3 DNA is TGTGCCAGCAGCCCTGGGGGAGCGGGAGTGGGAGATACGCAGTATTTT. Protein: CASSPGGAGVGDTQYF.

The CDR3 DNA is TGTGCCAGTAGTAAGTCCAGGGACTATGGCTACACCTTC. This encodes CASSKSRDYGYTF. The chain recombines TRBV19 with TRBJ1-2; D is perhaps TRBD1 (5 bases). V was shortened by 4 bases and J by 3 bases, with 9 bases between the two germline ends. The CDR3 has 13 amino acids. Germline loops: CDR1 LNHDA, CDR2 SQIVND (reference sequence).

The chain employs TRBV19 and TRBJ2-7; perhaps TRBD2 as D (6 bases). The CDR3 has 13 residues. Germline CDR1 LNHDA, CDR2 SQIVND (reference sequence). Trimming removed 5 bases at V and 3 bases at J, with 11 bases between. The CDR3 loop reads CASSGGSGYEQYF. The DNA for the CDR3 is TGTGCCAGTAGTGGGGGTAGCGGCTACGAGCAGTACTTC.

The V gene is TRBV5-4, the J gene TRBJ1-5; 8 bases fit TRBD1. J was trimmed by 5 bases and V by 3 bases; bases with no gene match: 4. The CDR3 consists of 14 residues. Germline values: CDR1 SGHNT, CDR2 YYREEE (reference sequence). DNA for the CDR3: TGTGCCAGCAGCTCAGGGGGCGTCGATCAGCCCCAGCATTTT. Translated: CASSSGGVDQPQHF.

The CDR3 nucleotides are TGCAGCGTTGGGCTTTCCGGAAACACCATATATTTT. As protein: CSVGLSGNTIYF. V is TRBV29-1 and J is TRBJ1-3; no clear D gene. This CDR3 comprises 12 residues. V shed 4 bases and J shed 4 bases, with 8 bases lying between them. Germline V lookup: CDR1 SQVTM, CDR2 ANQGSEA. Full variable domain (rest looked up from reference TRBV29-1 and TRBJ1-3): SAVISQKPSRDICQRGTSLTIQCQVDSQVTMMFWYRQQPGQSLTLIATANQGSEATYESGFVIDKFPISRPNLTFSTLTVSNMSPEDSSIYLCSVGLSGNTIYFGEGSWLTVV.

This clone was detected only a few times. This chain links TRBV5-1 with TRBJ1-4; D may be TRBD1 (5 bases). CDR1 is SGHRS, CDR2 YFSETQ, per germline. Trimming took 2 bases from V and 8 from J, leaving 10 bases between them. The CDR3 is 13 residues long. CDR3 region: CASSLTGDEKLFF. CDR3 nucleotides: TGCGCCAGCAGCTTAACGGGGGACGAAAAACTGTTTTTT.

The chain has TRBV21-1 and TRBJ2-3; whether TRBD2, the table's D call, matches the DNA was not checked. TRBV21-1 is listed as a pseudogene. This CDR3 region has 14 residues. This CDR3 is CASSMWSYTDTQYF. CDR3 DNA sequence: TGTGCCAGCAGCATGTGGTCCTACACAGATACGCAGTATTTT.

This chain joins TRBV14 and TRBJ1-1; TRBD1 aligns across 10 bases. Germline trimming cut 4 bases from V and 1 base from J; bases unmatched to any gene: 15. CDR1 is SGHDN and CDR2 is FVKESK in the germline V gene. CDR3 length: 19 residues. The CDR3 reads CASSPGQGRHASSNTEAFF. The CDR3 DNA reads as TGTGCCAGCAGCCCGGGACAGGGGCGCCATGCGTCATCGAACACTGAAGCTTTCTTT.

The chain carries TRBV28 and TRBJ2-5, with TRBD2 matching 12 bases. CDR3 size: 17 residues. Trimming at V came to 6 bases and at J to 3 bases, leaving 11 bases not matched to a gene. Germline CDR1 is MDHEN and CDR2 is SYDVKM. The DNA for the CDR3 is TGTGCCAGCAGGACTCGACTAGCGGGAGCTCTAAAAGAGACCCAGTACTTC. This codes for CASRTRLAGALKETQYF.

The V and J genes are TRBV6-5 and TRBJ2-1; 13 bases line up with TRBD2. After removal of 0 bases from V and 10 bases from J, the junction contained 6 bases not matched to a gene. Germline CDR1 reads MNHEY; CDR2 reads SVGAGI. The CDR3 runs 16 residues. The CDR3 DNA reads TGTGCCAGCAGTTACTCAACTAGCGGGAGGGCCGGGGAGCAGTTCTTC. This sequence encodes CASSYSTSGRAGEQFF.

In the case of this clone: One end of the junction varies from germline; a read error may be responsible. The J gene is TRBJ2-2, the V gene TRBV7-3, with TRBD2 matching over 7 bases. Germline V gives CDR1 SGHTA, CDR2 FQGTGA. This CDR3 has 15 amino acids. This chain's CDR3 is CASSITSENTGELFF. CDR3 sequence (DNA): TGTGCCAGCAGCATAACTAGCGAGAACACCGGGGAGCTGTTTTTT. The variable domain in full, completed from reference TRBV7-3 and TRBJ2-2, reads GAGVSQTPSNKVTEKGKYVELRCDPISGHTALYWYRQSLGQGPEFLIYFQGTGAADDSGLPNDRFFAVRPEGSVSTLKIQRTERGDSAVYLCASSITSENTGELFFGEGSRLTVL.

This chain connects TRBV5-4 to TRBJ2-5, with 8 bases lining up with TRBD2. The germline V gene has CDR1 SGHNT and CDR2 YYREEE (reference sequence). This CDR3 spans 16 amino acids. V was pared by 4 bases and J by 4 bases, with 12 bases of the junction left unmatched. CDR3: CASSQDRGGVRETQYF. The CDR3 DNA sequence: TGTGCCAGCAGCCAAGATCGGGGGGGAGTTAGAGAGACCCAGTACTTC.

The rearrangement links TRBV5-4 to TRBJ2-3; 7 bases line up with TRBD1. V gave up 4 bases and J gave up 3 bases; unmatched junction bases: 14. CDR1 is SGHNT, CDR2 YYREEE, per germline (reference sequence). CDR3 length: 17 residues. The CDR3 region is CASSRGLTGTVTDTQYF. The CDR3 nucleotides are TGTGCCAGCAGCCGCGGTCTTACCGGGACAGTAACAGATACGCAGTATTTT.

In this sample, this clone turned up a few times. The CDR3 sequence is CATRGRNSPLHF. DNA of the CDR3: TGCGCCACCAGGGGGCGTAATTCACCCCTCCACTTT. The chain links TRBV10-2 to TRBJ1-6, with 8 nucleotides matching TRBD1. The CDR3 spans 12 residues. Germline CDR1 reads WSHSY; CDR2 reads SAAADI. V was pared by 10 bases and J by 6 bases, with 2 bases of the junction left unmatched.